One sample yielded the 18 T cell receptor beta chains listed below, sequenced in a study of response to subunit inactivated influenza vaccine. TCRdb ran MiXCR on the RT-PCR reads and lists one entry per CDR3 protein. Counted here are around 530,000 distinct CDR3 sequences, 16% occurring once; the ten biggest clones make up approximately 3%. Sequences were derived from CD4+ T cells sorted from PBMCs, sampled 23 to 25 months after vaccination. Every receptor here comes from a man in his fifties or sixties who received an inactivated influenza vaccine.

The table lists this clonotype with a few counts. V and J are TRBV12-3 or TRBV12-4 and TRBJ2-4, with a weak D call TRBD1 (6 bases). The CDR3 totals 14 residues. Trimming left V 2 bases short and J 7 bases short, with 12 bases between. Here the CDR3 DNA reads TGTGCCAGCAGTTTATCGGGCAGGGGCAACATTCAGTACTTC. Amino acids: CASSLSGRGNIQYF.

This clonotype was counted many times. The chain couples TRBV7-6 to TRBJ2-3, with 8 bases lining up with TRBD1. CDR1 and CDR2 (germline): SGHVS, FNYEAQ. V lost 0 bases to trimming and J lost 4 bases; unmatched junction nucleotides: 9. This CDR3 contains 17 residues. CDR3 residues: CASSLARRTGMADTQYF. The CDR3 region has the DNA TGTGCCAGCAGCTTAGCTAGAAGGACAGGGATGGCAGATACGCAGTATTTT.

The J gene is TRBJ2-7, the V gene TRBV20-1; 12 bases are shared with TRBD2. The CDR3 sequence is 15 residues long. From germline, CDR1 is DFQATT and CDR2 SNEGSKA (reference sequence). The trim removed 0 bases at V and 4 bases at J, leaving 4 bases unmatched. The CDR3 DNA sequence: TGCAGTGCTAGAGATTTGCTAGCGGGAGGGTACGAGCAGTACTTC. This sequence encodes CSARDLLAGGYEQYF.

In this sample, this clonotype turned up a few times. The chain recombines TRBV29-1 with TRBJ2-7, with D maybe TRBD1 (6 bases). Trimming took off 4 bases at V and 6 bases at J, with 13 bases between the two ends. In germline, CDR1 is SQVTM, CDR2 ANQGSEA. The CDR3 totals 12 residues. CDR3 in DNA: TGCAGCGTTGGCCAACAGGGTGGCGAGCAGTACTTC. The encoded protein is CSVGQQGGEQYF.

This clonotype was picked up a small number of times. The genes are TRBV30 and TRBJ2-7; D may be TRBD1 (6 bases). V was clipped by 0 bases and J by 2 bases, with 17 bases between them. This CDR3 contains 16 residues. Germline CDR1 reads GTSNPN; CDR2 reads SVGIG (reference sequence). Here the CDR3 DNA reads TGTGCCTGGAGTGTACCCGCGCTGACAGGAACCTACGAGCAGTACTTC. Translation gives CAWSVPALTGTYEQYF.

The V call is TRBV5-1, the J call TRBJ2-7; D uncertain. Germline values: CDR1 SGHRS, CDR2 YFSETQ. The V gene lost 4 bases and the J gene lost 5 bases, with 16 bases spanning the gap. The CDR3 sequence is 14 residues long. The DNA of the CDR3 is TGCGCCAGCAGCACCCAAACAGTTCTCGACGAGCAGTACTTC. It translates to CASSTQTVLDEQYF.

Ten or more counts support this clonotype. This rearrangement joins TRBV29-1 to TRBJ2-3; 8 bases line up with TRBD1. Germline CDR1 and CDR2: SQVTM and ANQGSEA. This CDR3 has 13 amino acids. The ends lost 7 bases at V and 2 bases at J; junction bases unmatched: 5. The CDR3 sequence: CSAWDRITDTQYF. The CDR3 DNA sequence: TGCAGCGCCTGGGACAGGATCACAGATACGCAGTATTTT.

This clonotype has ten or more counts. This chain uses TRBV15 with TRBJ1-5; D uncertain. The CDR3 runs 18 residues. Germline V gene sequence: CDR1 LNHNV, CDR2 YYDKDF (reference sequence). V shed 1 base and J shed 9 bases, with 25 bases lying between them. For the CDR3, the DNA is TGTGCCACCAGCAGAGGCGAAGGACGAGCTAGCCTTAACCGGCCCCAGCATTTT. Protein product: CATSRGEGRASLNRPQHF.

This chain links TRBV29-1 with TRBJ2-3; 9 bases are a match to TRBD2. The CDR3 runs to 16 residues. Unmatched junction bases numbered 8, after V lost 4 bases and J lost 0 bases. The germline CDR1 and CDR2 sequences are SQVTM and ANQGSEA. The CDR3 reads CSVGGGGGSSTDTQYF. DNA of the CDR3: TGCAGCGTTGGGGGCGGGGGGGGCTCTAGCACAGATACGCAGTATTTT.

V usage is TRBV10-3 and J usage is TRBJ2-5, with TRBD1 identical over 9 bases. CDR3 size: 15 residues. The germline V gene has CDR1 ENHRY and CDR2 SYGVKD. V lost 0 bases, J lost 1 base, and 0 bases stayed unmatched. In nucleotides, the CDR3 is TGTGCCATCAGTGAGTCGGACAGGGGCCAAGAGACCCAGTACTTC. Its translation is CAISESDRGQETQYF.

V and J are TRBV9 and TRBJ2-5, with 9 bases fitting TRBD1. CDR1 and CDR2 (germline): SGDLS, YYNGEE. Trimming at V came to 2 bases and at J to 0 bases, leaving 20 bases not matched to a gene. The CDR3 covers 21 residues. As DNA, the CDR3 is TGTGCCAGCAGCGTCCGGGACAGGGAATCCTCACACGGTTTGTACCAAGAGACCCAGTACTTC. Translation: CASSVRDRESSHGLYQETQYF.

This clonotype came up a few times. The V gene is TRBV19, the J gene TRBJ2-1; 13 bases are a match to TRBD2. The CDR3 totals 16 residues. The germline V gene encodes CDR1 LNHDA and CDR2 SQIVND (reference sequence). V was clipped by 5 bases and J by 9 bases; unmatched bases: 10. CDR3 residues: CASSSGLAGYLGEQFF. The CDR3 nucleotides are TGTGCCAGTAGTTCGGGACTAGCGGGATATTTGGGTGAGCAGTTCTTC.

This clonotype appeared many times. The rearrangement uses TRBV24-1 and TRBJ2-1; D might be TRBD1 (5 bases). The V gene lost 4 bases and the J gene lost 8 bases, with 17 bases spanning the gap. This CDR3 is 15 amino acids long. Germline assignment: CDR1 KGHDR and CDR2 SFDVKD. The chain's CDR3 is CATSDAGRTRDEQFF. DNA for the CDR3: TGTGCCACCAGTGACGCCGGAAGGACAAGGGATGAGCAGTTCTTC.

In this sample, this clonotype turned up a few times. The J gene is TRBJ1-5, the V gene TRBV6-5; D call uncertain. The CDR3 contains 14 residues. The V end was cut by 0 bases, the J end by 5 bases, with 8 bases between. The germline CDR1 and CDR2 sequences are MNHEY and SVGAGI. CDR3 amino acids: CASSYSGLHQPQHF. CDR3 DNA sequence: TGTGCCAGCAGTTACTCGGGTTTACATCAGCCCCAGCATTTT.

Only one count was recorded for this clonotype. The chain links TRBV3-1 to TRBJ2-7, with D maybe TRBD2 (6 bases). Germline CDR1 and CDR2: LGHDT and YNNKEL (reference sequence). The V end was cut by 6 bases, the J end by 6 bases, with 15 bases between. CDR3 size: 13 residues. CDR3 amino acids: CASRPYQGGEQYF. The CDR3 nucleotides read TGTGCCAGCAGACCATATCAGGGAGGCGAGCAGTACTTC.

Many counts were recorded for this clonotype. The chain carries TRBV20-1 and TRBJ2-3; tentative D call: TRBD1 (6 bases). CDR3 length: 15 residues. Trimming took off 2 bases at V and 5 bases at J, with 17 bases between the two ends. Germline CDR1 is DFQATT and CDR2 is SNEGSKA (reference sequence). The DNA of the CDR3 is TGCAGTGCTAGATCCGGGACAACGGCTCGAGATACGCAGTATTTT. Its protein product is CSARSGTTARDTQYF.

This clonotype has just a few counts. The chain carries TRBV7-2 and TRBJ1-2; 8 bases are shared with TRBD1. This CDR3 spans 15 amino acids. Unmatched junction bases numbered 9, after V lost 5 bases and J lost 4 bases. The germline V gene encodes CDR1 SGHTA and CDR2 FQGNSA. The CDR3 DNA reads TGTGCCAGCAGCCTAACGCCGCAGGGGGCCTATGGCTACACCTTC. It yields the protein CASSLTPQGAYGYTF.

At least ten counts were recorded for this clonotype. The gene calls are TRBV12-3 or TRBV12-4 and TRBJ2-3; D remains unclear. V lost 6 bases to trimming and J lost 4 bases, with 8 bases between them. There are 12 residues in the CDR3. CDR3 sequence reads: CASSPIPDTQYF. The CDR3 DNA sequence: TGTGCCAGCAGCCCCATCCCAGATACGCAGTATTTT.